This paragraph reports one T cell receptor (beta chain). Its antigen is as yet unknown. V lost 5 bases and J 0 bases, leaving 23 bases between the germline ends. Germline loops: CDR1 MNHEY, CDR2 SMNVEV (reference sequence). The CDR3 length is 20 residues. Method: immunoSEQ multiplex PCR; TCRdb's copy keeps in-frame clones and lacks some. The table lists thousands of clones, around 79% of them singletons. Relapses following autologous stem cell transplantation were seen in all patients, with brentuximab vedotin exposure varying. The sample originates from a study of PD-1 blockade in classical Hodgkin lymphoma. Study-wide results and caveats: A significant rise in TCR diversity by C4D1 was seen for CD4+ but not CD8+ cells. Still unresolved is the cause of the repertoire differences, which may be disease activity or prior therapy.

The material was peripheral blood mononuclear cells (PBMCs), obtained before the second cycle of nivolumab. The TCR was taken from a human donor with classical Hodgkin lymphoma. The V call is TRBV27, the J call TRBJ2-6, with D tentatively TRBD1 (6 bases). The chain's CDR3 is CASSTPRDRIYLSGANVLTF. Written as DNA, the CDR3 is TGTGCCAGCAGTACGCCTCGCGACAGGATATACCTCTCTGGGGCCAACGTCCTGACTTTC.